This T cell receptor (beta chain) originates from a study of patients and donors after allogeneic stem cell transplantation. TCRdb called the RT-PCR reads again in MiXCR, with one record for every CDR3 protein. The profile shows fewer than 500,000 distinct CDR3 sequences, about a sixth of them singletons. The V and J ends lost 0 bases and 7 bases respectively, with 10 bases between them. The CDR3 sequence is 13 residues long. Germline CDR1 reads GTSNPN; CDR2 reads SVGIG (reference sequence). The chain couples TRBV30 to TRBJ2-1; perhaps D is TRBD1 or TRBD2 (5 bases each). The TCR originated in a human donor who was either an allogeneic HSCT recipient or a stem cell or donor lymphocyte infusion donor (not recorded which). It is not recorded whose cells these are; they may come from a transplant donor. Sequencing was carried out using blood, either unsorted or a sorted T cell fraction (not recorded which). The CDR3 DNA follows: TGTGCCTGGAGTGTACTGTGGGGGAATGAGCAGTTCTTC. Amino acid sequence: CAWSVLWGNEQFF.